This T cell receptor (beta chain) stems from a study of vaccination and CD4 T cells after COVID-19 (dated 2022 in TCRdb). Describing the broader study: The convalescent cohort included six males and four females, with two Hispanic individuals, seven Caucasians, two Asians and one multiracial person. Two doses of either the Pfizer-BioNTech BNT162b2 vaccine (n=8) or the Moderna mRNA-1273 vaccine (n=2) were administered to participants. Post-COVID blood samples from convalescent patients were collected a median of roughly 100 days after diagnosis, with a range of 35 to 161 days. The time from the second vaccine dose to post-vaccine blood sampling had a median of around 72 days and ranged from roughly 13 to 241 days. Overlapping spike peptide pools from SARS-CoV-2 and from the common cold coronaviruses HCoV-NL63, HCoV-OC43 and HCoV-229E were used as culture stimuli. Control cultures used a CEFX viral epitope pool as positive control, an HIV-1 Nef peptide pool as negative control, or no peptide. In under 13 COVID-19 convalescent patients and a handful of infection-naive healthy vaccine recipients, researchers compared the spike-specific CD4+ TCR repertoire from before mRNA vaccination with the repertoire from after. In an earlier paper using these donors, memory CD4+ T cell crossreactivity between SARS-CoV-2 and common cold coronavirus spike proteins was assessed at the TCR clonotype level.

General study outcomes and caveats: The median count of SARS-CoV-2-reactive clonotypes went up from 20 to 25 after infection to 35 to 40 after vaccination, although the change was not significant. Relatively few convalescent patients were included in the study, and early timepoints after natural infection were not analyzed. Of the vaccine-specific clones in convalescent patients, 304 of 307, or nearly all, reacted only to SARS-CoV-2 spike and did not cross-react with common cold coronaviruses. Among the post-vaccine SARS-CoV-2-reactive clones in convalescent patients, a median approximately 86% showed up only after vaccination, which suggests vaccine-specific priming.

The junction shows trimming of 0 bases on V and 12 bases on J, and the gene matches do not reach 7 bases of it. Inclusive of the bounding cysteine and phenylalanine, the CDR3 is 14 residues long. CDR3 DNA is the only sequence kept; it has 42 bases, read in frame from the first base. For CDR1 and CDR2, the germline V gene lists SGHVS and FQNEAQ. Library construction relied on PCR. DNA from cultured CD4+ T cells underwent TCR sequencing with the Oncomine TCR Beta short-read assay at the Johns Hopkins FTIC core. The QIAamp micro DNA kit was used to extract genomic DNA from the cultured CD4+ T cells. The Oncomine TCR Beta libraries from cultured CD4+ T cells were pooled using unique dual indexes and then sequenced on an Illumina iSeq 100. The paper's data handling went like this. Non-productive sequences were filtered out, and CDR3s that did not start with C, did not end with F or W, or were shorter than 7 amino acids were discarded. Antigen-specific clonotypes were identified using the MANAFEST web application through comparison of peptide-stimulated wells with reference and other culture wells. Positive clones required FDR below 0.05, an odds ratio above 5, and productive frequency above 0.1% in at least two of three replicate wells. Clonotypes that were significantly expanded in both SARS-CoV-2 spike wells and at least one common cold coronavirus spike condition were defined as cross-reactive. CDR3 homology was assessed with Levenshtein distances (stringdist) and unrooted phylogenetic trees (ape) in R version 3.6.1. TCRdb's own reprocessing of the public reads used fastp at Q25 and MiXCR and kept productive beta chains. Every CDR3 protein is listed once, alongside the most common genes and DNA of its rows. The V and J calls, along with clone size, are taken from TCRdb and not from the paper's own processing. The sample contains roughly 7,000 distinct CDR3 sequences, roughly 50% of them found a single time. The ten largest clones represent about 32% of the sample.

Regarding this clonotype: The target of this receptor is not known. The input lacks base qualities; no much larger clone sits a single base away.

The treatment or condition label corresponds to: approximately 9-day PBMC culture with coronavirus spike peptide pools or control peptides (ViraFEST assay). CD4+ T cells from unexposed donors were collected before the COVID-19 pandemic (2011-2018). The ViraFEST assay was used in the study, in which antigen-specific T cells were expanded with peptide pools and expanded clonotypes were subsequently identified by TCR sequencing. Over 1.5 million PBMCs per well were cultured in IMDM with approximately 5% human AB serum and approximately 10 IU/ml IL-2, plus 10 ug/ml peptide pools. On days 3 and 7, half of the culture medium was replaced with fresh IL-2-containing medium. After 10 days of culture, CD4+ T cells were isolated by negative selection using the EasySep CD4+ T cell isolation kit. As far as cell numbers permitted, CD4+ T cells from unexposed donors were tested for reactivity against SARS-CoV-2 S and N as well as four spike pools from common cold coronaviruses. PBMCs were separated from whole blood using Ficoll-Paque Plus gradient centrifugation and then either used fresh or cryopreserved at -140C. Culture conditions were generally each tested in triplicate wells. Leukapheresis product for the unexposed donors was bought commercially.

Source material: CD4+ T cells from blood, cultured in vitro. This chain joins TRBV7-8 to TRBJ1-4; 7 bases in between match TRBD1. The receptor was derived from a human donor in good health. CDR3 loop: CASSLARDRAELFF. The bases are TGTGCCAGCAGCTTAGCACGCGACAGGGCGGAACTGTTTTTT.